These T cell receptor beta chains were read from a single sample in a study of cytomegalovirus exposure and HLA in healthy donors. Clones were sequenced by immunoSEQ multiplex PCR, and TCRdb holds only the in-frame ones, with some missing. The data show approximately 89,000 clones, around 73% seen once. Sequenced: PBMCs. These receptors were collected from a female donor in good health and CMV-seronegative. CDR3s include the opening cysteine and the closing phenylalanine or tryptophan. The order of the fields is V gene, clone size, J gene, D gene, CDR3 protein, CDR3 DNA. A D gene is named only where the DNA matches it firmly. Size is stated for part of the rows, as once, few or many counts, or as a class when the clone is expanded.

>TRBV30|once|TRBJ1-5|.
CAWSDNSGTNQPQHF
TGTGCCTGGAGCGATAACTCCGGGACAAATCAGCCCCAGCATTTT
>TRBV5-8|few|TRBJ2-1|.
CASSGSAFWNEQFF
TGTGCCAGCAGCGGGAGCGCCTTTTGGAATGAGCAGTTCTTC
>TRBV28|.|TRBJ2-2|TRBD2
CANQASGRTGELFF
TGTGCCAACCAGGCTAGCGGGAGGACCGGGGAGCTGTTTTTT
>TRBV19|.|TRBJ2-6|TRBD1
CASTGGGGSGANVLTF
TGTGCCAGTACAGGGGGCGGCGGTTCTGGGGCCAACGTCCTGACTTTC
>TRBV15|few|TRBJ2-7|TRBD2
CATSSGVLAGRGGEQYF
TGTGCCACCAGCTCCGGAGTACTAGCGGGCCGAGGGGGCGAGCAGTACTTC
>TRBV5-5|.|TRBJ1-6|.
CASSLDLPDNSPLHF
TGTGCCAGCAGCCTTGACTTGCCAGATAATTCACCCCTCCACTTT
>TRBV9|.|TRBJ2-5|TRBD1
CASSVAGGPQETQYF
TGTGCCAGCAGCGTAGCAGGGGGCCCTCAAGAGACCCAGTACTTC
>TRBV28|.|TRBJ1-4|TRBD1
CASTNPGTGGEKLFF
TGTGCCAGCACCAATCCGGGGACAGGGGGTGAAAAACTGTTTTTT
>TRBV28|.|TRBJ1-4|.
CASTQGGADSNEKLFF
TGTGCCAGCACCCAGGGAGGGGCCGACAGCAATGAAAAACTGTTTTTT
>TRBV4-3|.|TRBJ1-1|TRBD1
CASSPADRAYRGAEAFF
TGCGCCAGCAGCCCTGCGGACAGGGCATATCGGGGGGCTGAAGCTTTCTTT
>TRBV1|few|TRBJ1-5|.
CTSSQVRGRGQPQHF
TGCACCAGCAGCCAAGTCAGGGGGCGGGGACAGCCCCAGCATTTT
>TRBV28|.|TRBJ2-5|.
CASRDPSVETQYF
TGTGCCAGCAGGGACCCTAGCGTAGAGACCCAGTACTTC
>TRBV19|.|TRBJ1-2|.
CASSIPIDRISASWASGYTF
TGTGCCAGTAGTATCCCAATTGACCGGATCTCAGCTTCCTGGGCTTCCGGCTACACCTTC
>TRBV6-5|.|TRBJ2-6|.
CASSYSSGSGANVLTF
TGTGCCAGCAGTTACTCCTCGGGCTCTGGGGCCAACGTCCTGACTTTC
>TRBV5-1|.|TRBJ2-7|.
CASSSLANSYEQYF
TGCGCCAGCAGCTCCCTAGCGAACTCCTACGAGCAGTACTTC
>TRBV6-5|few|TRBJ1-4|TRBD1
CASSSDRGPNEKLFF
TGTGCCAGCAGTTCCGACAGGGGCCCTAATGAAAAACTGTTTTTT
>TRBV18|.|TRBJ2-5|.
CASSSQETQYF
TGTGCCAGCTCATCTCAAGAGACCCAGTACTTC
>TRBV18|.|TRBJ2-5|TRBD2
CASSSGGGQETQYF
TGTGCCAGCTCATCAGGCGGGGGCCAAGAGACCCAGTACTTC
>TRBV4-1|.|TRBJ1-2|.
CASSQPGNYGYTF
TGCGCCAGCAGCCAACCGGGGAACTATGGCTACACCTTC
>TRBV18|.|TRBJ1-3|.
CASSLVGAWGIPSSGNTIYF
TGTGCCAGCTCACTCGTAGGGGCCTGGGGAATTCCAAGCTCTGGAAACACCATATATTTT
>TRBV5-1|.|TRBJ1-3|.
CASSLQGTGNTIYF
TGCGCCAGCAGCCTACAGGGAACTGGAAACACCATATATTTT
>TRBV30|.|TRBJ1-1|TRBD1
CAYRRPGQGNTEAFF
TGTGCCTACCGGAGACCGGGACAGGGGAACACTGAAGCTTTCTTT
>TRBV7-6|.|TRBJ1-1|.
CASSSGGALEAFF
TGTGCCAGCAGCTCGGGGGGGGCCCTCGAAGCTTTCTTT
>TRBV11-3|few|TRBJ1-2|.
CASSLEGGFGGYTF
TGTGCCAGCAGCTTAGAGGGGGGATTTGGTGGCTACACCTTC
>TRBV30|once|TRBJ2-7|TRBD2
CAWSPSLTSVSSYEQYF
TGTGCCTGGAGTCCCTCCCTAACTAGCGTGAGCTCCTACGAGCAGTACTTC
>TRBV28|.|TRBJ1-5|.
CASSTNNQPQHF
TGTGCCAGCAGCACTAACAATCAGCCCCAGCATTTT
>TRBV6-6|few|TRBJ1-4|.
CASSLDRLHF
TGTGCCAGCAGTTTGGACAGATTGCATTTT